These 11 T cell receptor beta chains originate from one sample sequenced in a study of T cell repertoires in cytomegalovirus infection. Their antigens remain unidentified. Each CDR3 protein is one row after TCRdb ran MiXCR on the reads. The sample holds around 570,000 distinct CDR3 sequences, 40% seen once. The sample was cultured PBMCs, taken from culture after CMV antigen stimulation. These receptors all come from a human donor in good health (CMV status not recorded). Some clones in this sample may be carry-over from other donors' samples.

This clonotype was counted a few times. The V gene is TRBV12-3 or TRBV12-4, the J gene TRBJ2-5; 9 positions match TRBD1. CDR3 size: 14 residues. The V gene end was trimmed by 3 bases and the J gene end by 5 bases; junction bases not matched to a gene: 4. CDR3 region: CASSFRDREETQYF. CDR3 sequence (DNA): TGTGCCAGCAGTTTCAGGGACAGGGAGGAGACCCAGTACTTC.

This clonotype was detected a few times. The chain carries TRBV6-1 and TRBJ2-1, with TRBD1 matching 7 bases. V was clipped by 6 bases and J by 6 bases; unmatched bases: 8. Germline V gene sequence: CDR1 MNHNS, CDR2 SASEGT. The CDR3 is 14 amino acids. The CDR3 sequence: CASRAGGSFNEQFF. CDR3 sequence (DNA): TGTGCCAGCAGGGCAGGGGGAAGTTTCAATGAGCAGTTCTTC.

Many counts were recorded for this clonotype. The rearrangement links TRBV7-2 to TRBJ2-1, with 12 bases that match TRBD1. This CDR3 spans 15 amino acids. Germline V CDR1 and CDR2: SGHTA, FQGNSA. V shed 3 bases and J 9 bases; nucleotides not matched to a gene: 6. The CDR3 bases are TGTGCCAGCAGCTTCTCCGGGACAGGGGGCCTTGAGCAGTTCTTC. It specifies CASSFSGTGGLEQFF. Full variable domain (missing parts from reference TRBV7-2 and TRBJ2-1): GAGVSQSPSNKVTEKGKDVELRCDPISGHTALYWYRQSLGQGLEFLIYFQGNSAPDKSGLPSDRFSAERTGGSVSTLTIQRTQQEDSAVYLCASSFSGTGGLEQFFGPGTRLTVL.

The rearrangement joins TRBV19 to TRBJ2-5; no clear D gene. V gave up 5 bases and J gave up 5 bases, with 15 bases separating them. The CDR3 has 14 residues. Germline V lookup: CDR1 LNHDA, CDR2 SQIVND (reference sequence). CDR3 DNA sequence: TGTGCCAGTAGTCCCCAAGGGAAGAGGGAGACCCAGTACTTC. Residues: CASSPQGKRETQYF.

The CDR3 DNA reads TGTGCCAGCAGCTACAGCTTACTCACTGAAGCTTTCTTT. Translated: CASSYSLLTEAFF. J is TRBJ1-1 and V is TRBV11-2; D is ambiguous. V lost 4 bases and J 4 bases, leaving 10 bases between the germline ends. The CDR3 has 13 residues. CDR1 SGHAT and CDR2 FQNNGV come from the germline V gene.

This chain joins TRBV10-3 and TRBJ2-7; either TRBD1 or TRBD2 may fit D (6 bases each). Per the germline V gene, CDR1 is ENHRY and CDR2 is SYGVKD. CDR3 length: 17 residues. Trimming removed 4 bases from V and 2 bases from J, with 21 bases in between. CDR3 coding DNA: TGTGCCATCAGTGGCCGGGACAAGGGAGGTTCCCCCTACGAGCAGTACTTC. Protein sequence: CAISGRDKGGSPYEQYF.

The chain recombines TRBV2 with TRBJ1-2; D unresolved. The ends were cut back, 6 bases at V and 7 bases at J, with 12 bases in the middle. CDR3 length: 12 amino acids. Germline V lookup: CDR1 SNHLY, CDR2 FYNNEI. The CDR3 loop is CASRADQAGYTF. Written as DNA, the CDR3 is TGTGCCAGCAGAGCGGACCAGGCTGGCTACACCTTC.

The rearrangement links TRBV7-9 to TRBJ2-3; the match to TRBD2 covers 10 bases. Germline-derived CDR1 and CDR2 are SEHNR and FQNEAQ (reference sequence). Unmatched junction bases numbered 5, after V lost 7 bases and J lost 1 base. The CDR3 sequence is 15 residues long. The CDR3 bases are TGTGCCAGCACCCGGCTAGCGGGAGGCACAGATACGCAGTATTTT. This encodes CASTRLAGGTDTQYF.

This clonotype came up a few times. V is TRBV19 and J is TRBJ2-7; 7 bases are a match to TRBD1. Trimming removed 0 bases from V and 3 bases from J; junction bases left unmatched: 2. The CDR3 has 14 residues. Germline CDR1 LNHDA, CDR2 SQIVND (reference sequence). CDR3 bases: TGTGCCAGTAGTATAGAGACAGGGATCTACGAGCAGTACTTC. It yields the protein CASSIETGIYEQYF.

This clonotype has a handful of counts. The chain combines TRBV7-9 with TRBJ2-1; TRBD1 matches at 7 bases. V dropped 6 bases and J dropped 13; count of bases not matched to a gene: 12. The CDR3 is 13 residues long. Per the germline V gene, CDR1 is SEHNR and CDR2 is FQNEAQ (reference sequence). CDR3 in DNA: TGTGCCAGCAGTTACTCAGCGCAGGGGGAACAGTTCTTC. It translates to CASSYSAQGEQFF.

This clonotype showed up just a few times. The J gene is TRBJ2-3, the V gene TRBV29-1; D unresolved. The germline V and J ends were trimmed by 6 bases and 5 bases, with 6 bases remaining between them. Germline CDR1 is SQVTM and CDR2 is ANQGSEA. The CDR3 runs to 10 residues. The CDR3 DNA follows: TGCAGCGTCCTTAAAGATACGCAGTATTTT. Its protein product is CSVLKDTQYF.